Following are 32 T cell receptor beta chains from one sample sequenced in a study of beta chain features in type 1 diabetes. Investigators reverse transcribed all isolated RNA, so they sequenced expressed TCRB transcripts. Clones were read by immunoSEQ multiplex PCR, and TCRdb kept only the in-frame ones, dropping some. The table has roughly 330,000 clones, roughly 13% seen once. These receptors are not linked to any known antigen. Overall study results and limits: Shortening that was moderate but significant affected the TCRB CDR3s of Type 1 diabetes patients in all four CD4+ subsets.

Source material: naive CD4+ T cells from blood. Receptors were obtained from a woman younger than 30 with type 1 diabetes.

CDR3 nucleotides: TGCGCCAGCAGTCATTCAGGGAAGGGGTTAGCGGGAGTTTACGAGCAGTACGTC. It codes for CASSHSGKGLAGVYEQYV. The chain carries TRBV23-1 and TRBJ2-7; TRBD2 agrees at 9 bases. TRBV23-1 is filed as an ORF, its function uncertain. V dropped 3 bases and J dropped 4; count of bases not matched to a gene: 16. The CDR3 is made up of 18 amino acids.

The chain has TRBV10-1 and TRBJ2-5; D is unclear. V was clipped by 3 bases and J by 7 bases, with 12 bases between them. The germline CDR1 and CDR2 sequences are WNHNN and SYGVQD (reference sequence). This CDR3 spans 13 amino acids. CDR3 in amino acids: CASSDLVAGTQYF. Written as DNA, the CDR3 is TGCGCCAGCAGTGATTTGGTAGCTGGGACCCAGTACTTC.

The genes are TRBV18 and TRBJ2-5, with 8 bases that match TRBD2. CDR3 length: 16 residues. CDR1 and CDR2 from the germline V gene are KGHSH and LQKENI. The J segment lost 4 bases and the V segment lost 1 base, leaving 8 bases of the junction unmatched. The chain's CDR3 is CASSPRNGRAGETQYF. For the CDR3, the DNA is TGTGCCAGCTCACCACGCAACGGGAGGGCGGGAGAGACCCAGTACTTC.

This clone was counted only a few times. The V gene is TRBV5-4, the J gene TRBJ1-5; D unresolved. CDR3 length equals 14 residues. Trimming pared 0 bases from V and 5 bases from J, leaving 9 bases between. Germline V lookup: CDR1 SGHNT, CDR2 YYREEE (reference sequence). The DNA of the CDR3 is TGTGCCAGCAGCTTGGGCCTGGCCGATCAGCCCCAGCATTTT. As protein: CASSLGLADQPQHF.

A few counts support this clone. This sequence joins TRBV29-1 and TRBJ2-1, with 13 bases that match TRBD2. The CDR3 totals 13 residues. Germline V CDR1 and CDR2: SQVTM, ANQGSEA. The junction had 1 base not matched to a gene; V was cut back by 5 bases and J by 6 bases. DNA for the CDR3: TGCAGCGTTACTAGCGGGAGGGGCAATGAGCAGTTCTTC. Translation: CSVTSGRGNEQFF.

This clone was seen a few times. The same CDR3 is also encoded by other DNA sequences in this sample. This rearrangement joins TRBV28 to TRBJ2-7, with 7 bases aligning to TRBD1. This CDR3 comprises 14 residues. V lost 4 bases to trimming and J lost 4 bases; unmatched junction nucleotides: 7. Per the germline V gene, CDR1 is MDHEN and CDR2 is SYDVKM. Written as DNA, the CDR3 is TGTGCCAGCAGTTACCCGGGACAGAGTTACGAGCAGTACTTC. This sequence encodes CASSYPGQSYEQYF.

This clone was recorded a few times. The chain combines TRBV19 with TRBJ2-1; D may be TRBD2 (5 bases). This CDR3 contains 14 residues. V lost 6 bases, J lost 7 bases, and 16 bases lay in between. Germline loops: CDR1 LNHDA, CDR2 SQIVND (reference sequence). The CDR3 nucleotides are TGTGCCAGTAGCTCGAGTAGGGAGAGGAATGAGCAGTTCTTC. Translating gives CASSSSRERNEQFF.

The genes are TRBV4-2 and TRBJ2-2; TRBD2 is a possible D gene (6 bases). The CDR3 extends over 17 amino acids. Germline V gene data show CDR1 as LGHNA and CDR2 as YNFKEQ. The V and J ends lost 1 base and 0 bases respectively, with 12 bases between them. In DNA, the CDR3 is TGTGCCAGCAGCCAAGCCCTTAGCGGCGCGAACACCGGGGAGCTGTTTTTT. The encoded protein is CASSQALSGANTGELFF.

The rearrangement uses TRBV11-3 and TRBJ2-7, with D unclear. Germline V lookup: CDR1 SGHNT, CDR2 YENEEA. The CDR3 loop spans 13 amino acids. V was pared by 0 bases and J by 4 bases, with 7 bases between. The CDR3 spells CASSLDSGYEQYV. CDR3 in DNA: TGTGCCAGCAGCTTAGATTCCGGGTACGAGCAGTACGTC.

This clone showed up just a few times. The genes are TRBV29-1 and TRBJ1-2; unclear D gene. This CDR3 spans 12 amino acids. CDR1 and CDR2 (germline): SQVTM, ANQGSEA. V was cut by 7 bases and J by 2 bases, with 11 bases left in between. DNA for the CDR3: TGCAGCGCCGGCGGAAGGAACTATGGCTACACCTTC. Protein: CSAGGRNYGYTF.

This CDR3 is CASSLRGLAGVQETQYF. In DNA form, the CDR3 reads TGTGCCAGCAGCTTAAGAGGACTAGCGGGAGTTCAAGAGACCCAGTACTTC. The chain couples TRBV7-3 to TRBJ2-5; 13 bases map to TRBD2. The germline V gene has CDR1 SGHTA and CDR2 FQGTGA. V was pared by 1 base and J by 2 bases, with 4 bases of the junction left unmatched. The CDR3 is 17 residues long.

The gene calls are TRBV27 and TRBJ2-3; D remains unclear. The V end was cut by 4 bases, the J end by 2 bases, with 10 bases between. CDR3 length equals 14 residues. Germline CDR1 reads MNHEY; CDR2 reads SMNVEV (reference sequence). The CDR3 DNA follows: TGTGCCAGCAGTTCCCGACACCCCACAGATACGCAGTATTTT. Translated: CASSSRHPTDTQYF.

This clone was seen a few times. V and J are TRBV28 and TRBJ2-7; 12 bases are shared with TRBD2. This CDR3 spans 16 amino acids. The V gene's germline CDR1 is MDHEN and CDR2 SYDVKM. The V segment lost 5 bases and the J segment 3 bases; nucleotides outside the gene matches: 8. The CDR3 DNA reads TGTGCCAGCAGTCTTAGATCGACTAGCGGGAGCTACGAGCAGTACTTC. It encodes CASSLRSTSGSYEQYF.

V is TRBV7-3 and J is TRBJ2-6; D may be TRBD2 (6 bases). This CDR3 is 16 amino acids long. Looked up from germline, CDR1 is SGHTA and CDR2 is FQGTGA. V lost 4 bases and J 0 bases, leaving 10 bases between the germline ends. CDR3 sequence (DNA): TGTGCCAGCAGCTCAAACGGGGGCTCTGGGGCCAACGTCCTGACTTTC. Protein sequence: CASSSNGGSGANVLTF.

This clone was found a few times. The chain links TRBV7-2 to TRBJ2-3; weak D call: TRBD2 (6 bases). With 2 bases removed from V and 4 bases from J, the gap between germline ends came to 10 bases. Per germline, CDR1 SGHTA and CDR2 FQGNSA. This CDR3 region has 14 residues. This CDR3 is CASSLFTSPDTQYF. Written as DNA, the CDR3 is TGTGCCAGCAGCTTATTCACTAGCCCAGATACGCAGTATTTT.

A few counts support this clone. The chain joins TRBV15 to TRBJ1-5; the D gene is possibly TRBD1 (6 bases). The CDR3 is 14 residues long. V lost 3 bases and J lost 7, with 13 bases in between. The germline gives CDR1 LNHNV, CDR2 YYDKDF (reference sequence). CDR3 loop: CATSSLSGVQPQHF. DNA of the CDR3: TGTGCCACCAGCAGCCTTTCAGGGGTGCAGCCCCAGCATTTT.

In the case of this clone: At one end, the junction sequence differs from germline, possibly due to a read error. CDR3 sequence: CTWSGLAGVLQFF. The CDR3 coding sequence is TGTACCTGGAGTGGGCTAGCGGGAGTCCTGCAGTTCTTC. The V gene is TRBV30, the J gene TRBJ2-1; 10 nucleotides agree with TRBD2. This CDR3 region has 13 residues. Germline-derived CDR1 and CDR2 are GTSNPN and SVGIG (reference sequence). Using reference TRBV30 and TRBJ2-1 for the parts outside the CDR3, the full variable domain is SQTIHQWPATLVQPVGSPLSLECTVEGTSNPNLYWYRQAAGRGLQLLFYSVGIGQISSEVPQNLSASRPQDRQFILSSKKLLLSDSGFYLCTWSGLAGVLQFFGPGTRLTVL.

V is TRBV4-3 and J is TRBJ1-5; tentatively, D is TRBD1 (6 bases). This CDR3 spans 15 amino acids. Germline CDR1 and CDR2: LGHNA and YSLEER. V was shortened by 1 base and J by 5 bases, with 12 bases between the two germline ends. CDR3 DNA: TGCGCCAGCAGCCAAGGGGTAGGGGGTGATCAGCCCCAGCATTTT. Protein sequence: CASSQGVGGDQPQHF.

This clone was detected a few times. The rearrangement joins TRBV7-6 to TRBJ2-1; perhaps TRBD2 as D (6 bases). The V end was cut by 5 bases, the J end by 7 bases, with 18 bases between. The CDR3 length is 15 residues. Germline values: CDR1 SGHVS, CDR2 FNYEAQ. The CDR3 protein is CASSPYGGRQNEQFF. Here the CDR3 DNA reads TGTGCCAGCAGCCCATACGGGGGAAGGCAAAATGAGCAGTTCTTC.

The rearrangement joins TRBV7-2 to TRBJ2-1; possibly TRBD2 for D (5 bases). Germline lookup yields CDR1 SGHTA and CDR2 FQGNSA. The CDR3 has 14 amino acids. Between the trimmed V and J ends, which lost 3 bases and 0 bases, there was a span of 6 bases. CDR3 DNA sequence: TGTGCCAGCAGCTTTGGGAGCTCCTACAATGAGCAGTTCTTC. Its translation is CASSFGSSYNEQFF. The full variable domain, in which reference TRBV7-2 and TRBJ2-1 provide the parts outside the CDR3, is GAGVSQSPSNKVTEKGKDVELRCDPISGHTALYWYRQSLGQGLEFLIYFQGNSAPDKSGLPSDRFSAERTGGSVSTLTIQRTQQEDSAVYLCASSFGSSYNEQFFGPGTRLTVL.

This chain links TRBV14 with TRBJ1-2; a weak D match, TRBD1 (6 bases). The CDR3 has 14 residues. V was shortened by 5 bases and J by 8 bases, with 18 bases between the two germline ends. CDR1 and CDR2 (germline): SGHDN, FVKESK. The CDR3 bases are TGTGCCAGCAGCTATCAGGACAGCGTTGGGGGCTACACCTTC. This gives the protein CASSYQDSVGGYTF.

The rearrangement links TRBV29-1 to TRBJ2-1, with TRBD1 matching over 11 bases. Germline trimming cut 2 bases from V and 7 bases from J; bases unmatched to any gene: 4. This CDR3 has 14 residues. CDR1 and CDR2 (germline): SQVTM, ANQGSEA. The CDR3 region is CSVETRDRGNEQFF. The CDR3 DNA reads TGCAGCGTTGAAACCCGGGACAGGGGGAATGAGCAGTTCTTC.

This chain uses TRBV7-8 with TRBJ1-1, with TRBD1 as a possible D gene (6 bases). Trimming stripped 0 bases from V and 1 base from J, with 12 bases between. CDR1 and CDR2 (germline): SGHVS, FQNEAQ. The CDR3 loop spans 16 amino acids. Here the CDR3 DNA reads TGTGCCAGCAGCTTAGCCAGGGGTAGGGCGAACACTGAAGCTTTCTTT. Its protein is CASSLARGRANTEAFF.

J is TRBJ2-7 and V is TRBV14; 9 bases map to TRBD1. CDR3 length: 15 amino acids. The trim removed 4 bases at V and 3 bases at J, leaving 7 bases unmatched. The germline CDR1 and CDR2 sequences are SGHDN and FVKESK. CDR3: CASSRWGQGIYEQYF. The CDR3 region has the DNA TGTGCCAGCAGCCGATGGGGACAGGGTATCTACGAGCAGTACTTC.

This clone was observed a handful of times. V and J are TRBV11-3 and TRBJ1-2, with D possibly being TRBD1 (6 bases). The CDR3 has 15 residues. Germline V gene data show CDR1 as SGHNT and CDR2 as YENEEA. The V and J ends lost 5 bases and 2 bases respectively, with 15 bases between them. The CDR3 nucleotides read TGTGCCAGCAGCCCCAATGGACAGTCCAACTATGGCTACACCTTC. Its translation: CASSPNGQSNYGYTF. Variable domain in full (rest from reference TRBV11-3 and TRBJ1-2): EAGVVQSPRYKIIEKKQPVAFWCNPISGHNTLYWYLQNLGQGPELLIRYENEEAVDDSQLPKDRFSAERLKGVDSTLKIQPAELGDSAVYLCASSPNGQSNYGYTFGSGTRLTVV.

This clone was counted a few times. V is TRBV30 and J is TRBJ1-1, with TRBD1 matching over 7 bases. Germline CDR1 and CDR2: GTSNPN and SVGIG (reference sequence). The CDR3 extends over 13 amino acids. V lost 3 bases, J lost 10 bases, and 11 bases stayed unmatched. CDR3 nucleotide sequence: TGTGCCTGGAGCACAATAACAGGGGAGGTAGCTTTCTTT. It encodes CAWSTITGEVAFF.

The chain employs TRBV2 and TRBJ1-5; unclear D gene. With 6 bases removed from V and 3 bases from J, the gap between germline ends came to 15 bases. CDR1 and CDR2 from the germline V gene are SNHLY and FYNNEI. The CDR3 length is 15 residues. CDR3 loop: CASSPEGGHNQPQHF. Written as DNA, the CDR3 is TGTGCCAGCAGCCCGGAGGGAGGCCACAATCAGCCCCAGCATTTT.

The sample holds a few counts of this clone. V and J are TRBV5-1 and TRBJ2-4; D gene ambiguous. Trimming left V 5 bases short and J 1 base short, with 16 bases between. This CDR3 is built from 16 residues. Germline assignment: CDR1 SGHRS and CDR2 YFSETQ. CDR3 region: CASSLVAGSAKNIQYF. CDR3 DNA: TGCGCCAGCAGTCTGGTGGCAGGTTCGGCCAAAAACATTCAGTACTTC.

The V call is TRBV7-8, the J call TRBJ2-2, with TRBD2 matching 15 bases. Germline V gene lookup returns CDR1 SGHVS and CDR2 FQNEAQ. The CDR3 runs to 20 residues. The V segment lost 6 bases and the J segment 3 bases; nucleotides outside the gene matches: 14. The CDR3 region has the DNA TGTGCCAGCAGTTCTCGATACGGGACTAGCGGGAGGCCCCACACCGGGGAGCTGTTTTTT. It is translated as CASSSRYGTSGRPHTGELFF.

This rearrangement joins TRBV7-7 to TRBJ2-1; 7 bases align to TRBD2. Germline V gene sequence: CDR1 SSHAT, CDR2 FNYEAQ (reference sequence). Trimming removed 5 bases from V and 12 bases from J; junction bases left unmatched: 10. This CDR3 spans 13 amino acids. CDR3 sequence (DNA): TGTGCCAGCAGCACACTCCCGAGCGGGACGCAGTTCTTC. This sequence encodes CASSTLPSGTQFF. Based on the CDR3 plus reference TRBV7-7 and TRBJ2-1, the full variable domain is GAGVSQSPRYKVTKRGQDVTLRCDPISSHATLYWYQQALGQGPEFLTYFNYEAQPDKSGLPSDRFSAERPEGSISTLTIQRTEQRDSAMYRCASSTLPSGTQFFGPGTRLTVL.

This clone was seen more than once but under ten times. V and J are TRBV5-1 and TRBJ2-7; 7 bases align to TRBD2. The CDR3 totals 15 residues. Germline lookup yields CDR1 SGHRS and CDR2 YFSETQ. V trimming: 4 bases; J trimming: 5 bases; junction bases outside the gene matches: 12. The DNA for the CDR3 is TGCGCCAGCAGCCGCGGCGGGGCGGGAGAGAACGAGCAGTACTTC. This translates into CASSRGGAGENEQYF.

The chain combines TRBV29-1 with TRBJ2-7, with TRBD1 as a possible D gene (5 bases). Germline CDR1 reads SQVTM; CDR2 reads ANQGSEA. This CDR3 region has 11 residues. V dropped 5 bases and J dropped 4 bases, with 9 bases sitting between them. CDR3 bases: TGCAGCGTTTGGCAGGGTTACGAGCAGTACTTC. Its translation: CSVWQGYEQYF.